This entry lists 29 T cell receptor beta chains sequenced from one sample in a study of CD8+ T cells in alopecia areata. The sequencing template was cDNA reverse transcribed from extracted RNA. Assay: immunoSEQ multiplex PCR; the TCRdb copy retains only in-frame clones and omits some. The sample includes over 200,000 clones, less than 65% seen only once; the top ten take 4.2%. As for treatment: oral pan-JAK inhibitor, 5-10 mg twice daily. The starting material was CD4+ T cells sorted from blood, obtained at week 4, from a patient treated with tofacitinib. The receptor set was obtained from a human donor with alopecia areata.

This clone was counted a few times. The chain is built from TRBV7-2 and TRBJ2-5; either TRBD1 or TRBD2 may fit D (5 bases each). V lost 1 base, J lost 3 bases, and 12 bases lay in between. Germline V CDR1 and CDR2: SGHTA, FQGNSA. The CDR3 sequence is 15 residues long. CDR3 nucleotide sequence: TGTGCCAGCAGCTTAGGGCCGGGGACGGAAGAGACCCAGTACTTC. It encodes CASSLGPGTEETQYF.

This clone has only one observation. Here the CDR3 DNA reads TGTGCCAGCAGCAAACGGGACGGCAAAAACATTCAGTACTTC. Protein: CASSKRDGKNIQYF. This chain connects TRBV6-5 to TRBJ2-4; D is tentatively TRBD1 or TRBD2 (5 bases each). Trimming shortened V by 6 bases and J by 3 bases, and 12 bases separated the two germline ends. CDR1 is MNHEY, CDR2 SVGAGI, per germline. The CDR3 has 14 residues.

The V gene is TRBV29-1, the J gene TRBJ2-5; no reliable D call. Germline CDR1 SQVTM, CDR2 ANQGSEA. There are 11 residues in the CDR3. V was pared by 8 bases and J by 4 bases, with 11 bases between. This CDR3 reads CSLLETETQYF. CDR3 DNA: TGCAGCCTGCTGGAGACAGAGACCCAGTACTTC.

The rearrangement links TRBV5-1 to TRBJ1-6; the D gene is possibly TRBD1 (6 bases). The CDR3 loop spans 16 amino acids. Trimming pared 2 bases from V and 7 bases from J, leaving 16 bases between. CDR1 is SGHRS, CDR2 YFSETQ, per germline. The CDR3: CASSFNPQGLNSPLHF. As DNA, the CDR3 is TGCGCCAGCAGCTTCAACCCCCAGGGGTTAAATTCACCCCTCCACTTT.

The rearrangement links TRBV6-1 to TRBJ1-1, with D unclear. The CDR3 extends over 13 amino acids. Trimming shortened V by 11 bases and J by 5 bases, and 18 bases separated the two germline ends. Germline V gene lookup returns CDR1 MNHNS and CDR2 SASEGT. The CDR3 region has the DNA TGTGCCGGAAGTCAGCGCCTAGGGACTGAAGCTTTCTTT. Its protein is CAGSQRLGTEAFF.

Concerning this clone: This same CDR3 is encoded by further DNA sequences in the sample. V usage is TRBV29-1 and J usage is TRBJ2-7, with D unclear. CDR1 is SQVTM, CDR2 ANQGSEA, per germline. CDR3 size: 13 residues. The V end lost 6 bases, the J end lost 0 bases, and 12 bases lay between the germline ends. The CDR3 spells CSVRKGSSYEQYF. The CDR3 DNA reads TGCAGCGTCCGGAAGGGAAGCTCCTACGAGCAGTACTTC.

This clone has just a few counts. This chain connects TRBV2 to TRBJ2-5; TRBD2 matches at 13 bases. The germline V gene encodes CDR1 SNHLY and CDR2 FYNNEI. The trim removed 7 bases at V and 2 bases at J, leaving 7 bases unmatched. This CDR3 region has 16 residues. The CDR3 here is CASKGGLAGPQETQYF. CDR3 DNA sequence: TGTGCCAGCAAAGGGGGACTAGCGGGGCCTCAAGAGACCCAGTACTTC.

The chain links TRBV5-6 to TRBJ1-2; possibly TRBD1 for D (6 bases). V lost 3 bases and J 10 bases, leaving 19 bases between the germline ends. The CDR3 loop spans 14 amino acids. Germline V gene data show CDR1 as SGHDT and CDR2 as YYEEEE. The CDR3 DNA follows: TGTGCCAGCAGCTGGGCCGACGGGACACCTTTCTACACCTTC. It translates to CASSWADGTPFYTF.

As DNA, the CDR3 is TGTGCCAGCAGTTTCCAGGACTCCTACGAGCAGTACTTC. It codes for CASSFQDSYEQYF. The gene calls are TRBV27 and TRBJ2-7; D gene uncertain. Trimming took off 3 bases at V and 0 bases at J, with 6 bases between the two ends. The germline gives CDR1 MNHEY, CDR2 SMNVEV (reference sequence). There are 13 residues in the CDR3.

The rearrangement links TRBV13 to TRBJ2-2; 8 bases are shared with TRBD1. After removal of 2 bases from V and 0 bases from J, the junction contained 2 bases not matched to a gene. CDR1 and CDR2 (germline): PRHDT, FYEKMQ (reference sequence). The CDR3 has 16 amino acids. The CDR3 loop reads CASSLTTGANTGELFF. In nucleotides, the CDR3 is TGTGCCAGCAGCTTAACGACAGGGGCGAACACCGGGGAGCTGTTTTTT. The entire variable domain, with the rest obtained from reference TRBV13 and TRBJ2-2, is as follows: AAGVIQSPRHLIKEKRETATLKCYPIPRHDTVYWYQQGPGQDPQFLISFYEKMQSDKGSIPDRFSAQQFSDYHSELNMSSLELGDSALYFCASSLTTGANTGELFFGEGSRLTVL.

The chain combines TRBV6-5 with TRBJ1-2, with TRBD1 matching over 7 bases. Germline assignment: CDR1 MNHEY and CDR2 SVGAGI. The CDR3 has 13 residues. Trimming took 5 bases from V and 5 from J; bases not matched to a gene: 5. The CDR3 loop is CASSRDSQYGYTF. The CDR3 bases are TGTGCCAGCAGTCGGGACAGCCAATATGGCTACACCTTC.

To note about this clone: The same CDR3 can be traced to other DNA sequences in this sample. This rearrangement joins TRBV19 to TRBJ1-2; 9 nucleotides match TRBD1. V was pared by 4 bases and J by 6 bases, with 3 bases of the junction left unmatched. CDR1 and CDR2 from the germline V gene are LNHDA and SQIVND (reference sequence). The CDR3 contains 13 residues. The CDR3 region is CASSTTGGDGYTF. DNA of the CDR3: TGTGCCAGTAGTACCACAGGGGGCGATGGCTACACCTTC.

As regards this clone: This CDR3 is also generated by other DNA sequences in the sample. The CDR3 here is CASSPGTGVTYEQYF. The CDR3 DNA follows: TGTGCCAGCAGCCCCGGGACAGGGGTCACCTACGAGCAGTACTTC. The chain combines TRBV7-2 with TRBJ2-7; 10 bases fit TRBD1. The trim removed 5 bases at V and 2 bases at J, leaving 6 bases unmatched. CDR1 and CDR2 (germline): SGHTA, FQGNSA. The CDR3 length is 15 residues.

The V and J genes are TRBV19 and TRBJ2-3, with D possibly TRBD2 on 6 matching bases. Germline V CDR1 and CDR2: LNHDA, SQIVND (reference sequence). V was clipped by 5 bases and J by 5 bases, with 11 bases between them. The CDR3 is 13 residues long. CDR3 region: CASSPTAGDTQYF. CDR3 coding DNA: TGTGCCAGTAGTCCGACAGCGGGAGATACGCAGTATTTT.

This clone appeared a few times. V gene TRBV29-1 combines with J gene TRBJ1-5; 7 bases fit TRBD1. The length of the CDR3 is 13 residues. Unmatched junction bases numbered 6, after V lost 6 bases and J lost 4 bases. Per germline, CDR1 SQVTM and CDR2 ANQGSEA. This CDR3 reads CSVIPRGNQPQHF. CDR3 DNA sequence: TGCAGCGTCATCCCCAGGGGGAATCAGCCCCAGCATTTT.

In this sample, this clone turned up once. This rearrangement joins TRBV5-1 to TRBJ2-7, with no clear D. V was trimmed by 4 bases and J by 6 bases, leaving 17 bases between them. This CDR3 has 14 amino acids. Germline assignment: CDR1 SGHRS and CDR2 YFSETQ. CDR3 DNA sequence: TGCGCCAGCAGCCAACAGACACCCACTGGCGAGCAGTACTTC. This codes for CASSQQTPTGEQYF.

V and J are TRBV6-5 and TRBJ1-1; 10 nucleotides match TRBD1. V was pared by 6 bases and J by 5 bases, with 0 bases of the junction left unmatched. Germline values: CDR1 MNHEY, CDR2 SVGAGI. The CDR3 runs to 12 residues. The CDR3 DNA follows: TGTGCCAGCAGGGGACAGGGGACTGAAGCTTTCTTT. The encoded protein is CASRGQGTEAFF.

The table lists this clone with a few counts. The rearrangement uses TRBV11-1 and TRBJ2-7; D is uncertain. Germline V gene lookup returns CDR1 SGHAT and CDR2 FQDESV (reference sequence). The CDR3 has 12 residues. V was pared by 5 bases and J by 0 bases, with 5 bases between. CDR3 bases: TGTGCCAGCAGCCGCGGCTCCTACGAGCAGTACTTC. This translates into CASSRGSYEQYF.

A few counts support this clone. CDR3: CASSLPDGGMNTEAFF. DNA for the CDR3: TGTGCCAGCAGTCTTCCCGACGGGGGCATGAACACTGAAGCTTTCTTT. This sequence joins TRBV27 and TRBJ1-1; tentative D call: TRBD1 (6 bases). CDR3 size: 16 residues. V was shortened by 5 bases and J by 0 bases, with 16 bases between the two germline ends. Germline-derived CDR1 and CDR2 are MNHEY and SMNVEV (reference sequence).

This clone was seen at least ten times. The chain carries TRBV7-9 and TRBJ1-2; possible D gene TRBD1, 5 bases. In germline, CDR1 is SEHNR, CDR2 FQNEAQ (reference sequence). The CDR3 sequence is 15 residues long. The ends were cut back, 4 bases at V and 4 bases at J, with 16 bases in the middle. This CDR3 is CASSSLATGRYGYTF. CDR3 in DNA: TGTGCCAGCAGCTCCCTAGCCACAGGACGCTATGGCTACACCTTC. The variable domain in full, completed from reference TRBV7-9 and TRBJ1-2, reads DTGVSQNPRHKITKRGQNVTFRCDPISEHNRLYWYRQTLGQGPEFLTYFQNEAQLEKSRLLSDRFSAERPKGSFSTLEIQRTEQGDSAMYLCASSSLATGRYGYTFGSGTRLTVV.

This clone is a singleton in its sample. The chain joins TRBV30 to TRBJ2-7; 9 nucleotides line up with TRBD1. This CDR3 is built from 13 residues. The J segment lost 0 bases and the V segment lost 5 bases, leaving 2 bases of the junction unmatched. CDR1 and CDR2 (germline): GTSNPN, SVGIG (reference sequence). CDR3 in DNA: TGTGCCTGGGAGGACAGGGGCTCCTACGAGCAGTACTTC. Translated: CAWEDRGSYEQYF. The complete variable domain, with remaining parts taken from reference TRBV30 and TRBJ2-7, reads SQTIHQWPATLVQPVGSPLSLECTVEGTSNPNLYWYRQAAGRGLQLLFYSVGIGQISSEVPQNLSASRPQDRQFILSSKKLLLSDSGFYLCAWEDRGSYEQYFGPGTRLTVT.

This chain connects TRBV6-6 to TRBJ1-1, with D possibly being TRBD1 (5 bases). Trimming removed 6 bases at V and 5 bases at J, with 16 bases between. The CDR3 consists of 14 residues. The germline V gene has CDR1 MNHNY and CDR2 SVGAGI (reference sequence). The CDR3, as DNA: TGTGCCAGCAGGCCTGGGGCCCCGTATACTGAAGCTTTCTTT. Its translation: CASRPGAPYTEAFF.

Worth noting for this clone: The junction and the germline gene differ at one end; a read error may be behind it. The chain links TRBV7-9 to TRBJ1-2; TRBD1 is a possible D gene (5 bases). Germline CDR1 SEHNR, CDR2 FQNEAQ (reference sequence). This CDR3 region has 11 residues. DNA of the CDR3: TGTGCCACCAGCGGGGGACGGGGCTACACCTTC. Translation gives CATSGGRGYTF.

The chain carries TRBV29-1 and TRBJ1-3; 8 positions match TRBD1. The ends lost 7 bases at V and 0 bases at J; junction bases unmatched: 11. The CDR3 loop spans 16 amino acids. The germline V gene has CDR1 SQVTM and CDR2 ANQGSEA. The DNA of the CDR3 is TGCAGCGCATCTGGTACAGGGGGACTCTCTGGAAACACCATATATTTT. Amino acids: CSASGTGGLSGNTIYF.

In this sample, this clone turned up a few times. The chain recombines TRBV7-9 with TRBJ2-6, with no clear D. The V gene's germline CDR1 is SEHNR and CDR2 FQNEAQ (reference sequence). Trimming took 10 bases from V and 5 from J, leaving 15 bases between them. The CDR3 totals 14 residues. The CDR3 loop is CAIRTVSRANVLTF. CDR3 in DNA: TGTGCCATACGGACCGTTTCTAGGGCCAACGTCCTGACTTTC.

The gene calls are TRBV11-2 and TRBJ2-7, with D perhaps given as TRBD1 or TRBD2 (5 bases each). The germline gives CDR1 SGHAT, CDR2 FQNNGV. The CDR3 runs to 11 residues. V dropped 9 bases and J dropped 1 base, with 7 bases sitting between them. The CDR3 sequence: CASGGSYEQYF. DNA for the CDR3: TGTGCCAGTGGGGGATCCTACGAGCAGTACTTC.

V gene TRBV6-5 combines with J gene TRBJ2-1; TRBD2 agrees at 10 bases. J lost 12 bases, V lost 6 bases, and 14 bases had no gene match. CDR1 is MNHEY and CDR2 is SVGAGI in the germline V gene. The CDR3 contains 15 residues. The CDR3 region is CASRPSGGVTFGQFF. CDR3 DNA sequence: TGTGCCAGCAGACCCAGCGGGGGGGTTACCTTTGGGCAGTTCTTC.

This clone was seen only once. This sequence joins TRBV15 and TRBJ2-5; TRBD1 matches 10 bases. This CDR3 is 15 amino acids long. Germline CDR1 is LNHNV and CDR2 is YYDKDF (reference sequence). V lost 3 bases, J lost 5 bases, and 6 bases stayed unmatched. The CDR3 is CATSSRTGGRETQYF. CDR3 in DNA: TGTGCCACCAGCAGCAGGACAGGGGGTAGGGAGACCCAGTACTTC.

The table lists this clone with a few counts. The CDR3 reads CSVTSPETQYF. CDR3 in DNA: TGCAGCGTGACTAGCCCAGAGACCCAGTACTTC. The chain is built from TRBV29-1 and TRBJ2-5; TRBD2 aligns across 7 bases. V was pared by 6 bases and J by 4 bases, with 2 bases of the junction left unmatched. Germline CDR1 SQVTM, CDR2 ANQGSEA. This CDR3 is 11 amino acids long.